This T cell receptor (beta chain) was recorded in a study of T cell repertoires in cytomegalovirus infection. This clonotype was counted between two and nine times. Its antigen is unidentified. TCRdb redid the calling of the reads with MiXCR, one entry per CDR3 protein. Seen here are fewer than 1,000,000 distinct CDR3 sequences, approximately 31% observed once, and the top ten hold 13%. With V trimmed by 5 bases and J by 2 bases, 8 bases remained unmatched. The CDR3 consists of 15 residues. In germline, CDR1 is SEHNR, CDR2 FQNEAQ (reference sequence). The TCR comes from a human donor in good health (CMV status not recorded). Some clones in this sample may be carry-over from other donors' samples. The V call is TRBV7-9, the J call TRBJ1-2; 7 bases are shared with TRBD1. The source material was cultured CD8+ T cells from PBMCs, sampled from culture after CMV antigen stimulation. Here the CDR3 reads CASSLLAGQNYGYTF. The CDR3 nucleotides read TGTGCCAGCAGCCTACTAGCGGGACAGAACTATGGCTACACCTTC.